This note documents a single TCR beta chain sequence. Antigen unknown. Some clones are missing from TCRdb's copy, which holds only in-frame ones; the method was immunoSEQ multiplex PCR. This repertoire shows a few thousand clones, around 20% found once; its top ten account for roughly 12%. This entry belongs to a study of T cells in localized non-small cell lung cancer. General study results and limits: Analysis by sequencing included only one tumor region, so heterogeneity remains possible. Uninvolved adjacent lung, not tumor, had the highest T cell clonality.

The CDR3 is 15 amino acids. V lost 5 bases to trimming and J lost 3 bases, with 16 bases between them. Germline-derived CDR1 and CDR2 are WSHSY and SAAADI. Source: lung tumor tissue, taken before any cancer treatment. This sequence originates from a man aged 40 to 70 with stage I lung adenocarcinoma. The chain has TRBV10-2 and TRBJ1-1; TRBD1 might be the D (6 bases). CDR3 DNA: TGCGCCAGCAGTTCTGGGGACATGGTGGACACTGAAGCTTTCTTT. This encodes CASSSGDMVDTEAFF.